This entry lists 14 T cell receptor beta chains sequenced from one sample in a study of blood T cell repertoires in COVID-19. The method was immunoSEQ multiplex PCR; TCRdb's version includes in-frame clones alone and lacks a portion of them. The sample holds about 250,000 clones; around four fifths are singletons and the top ten take roughly 5.7%. The source material was peripheral blood. Receptors originate from an elderly man with acute or convalescent COVID-19.

This clone has a single count. The rearrangement joins TRBV7-6 to TRBJ1-2; TRBD1 might be the D (6 bases). The ends were cut back, 2 bases at V and 1 base at J, with 20 bases in the middle. Germline V gives CDR1 SGHVS, CDR2 FNYEAQ. The CDR3 has 18 residues. This chain's CDR3 is CASSLFTGGQIFNYGYTF. CDR3 DNA sequence: TGTGCCAGCAGCTTATTCACAGGCGGACAGATCTTTAACTATGGCTACACCTTC.

J is TRBJ1-1 and V is TRBV5-4, with D tentatively TRBD1 (6 bases). CDR3 size: 16 residues. Germline CDR1 and CDR2: SGHNT and YYREEE (reference sequence). With 4 bases removed from V and 6 bases from J, the gap between germline ends came to 22 bases. The CDR3 here is CASSQRAQTGPPEAFF. For the CDR3, the DNA is TGTGCCAGCAGCCAGCGAGCCCAGACAGGCCCCCCTGAAGCTTTCTTT. Filled out from reference TRBV5-4 and TRBJ1-1, the complete variable domain reads ETGVTQSPTHLIKTRGQQVTLRCSSQSGHNTVSWYQQALGQGPQFIFQYYREEENGRGNFPPRFSGLQFPNYSSELNVNALELDDSALYLCASSQRAQTGPPEAFFGQGTRLTVV.

The V gene is TRBV27, the J gene TRBJ1-5; possibly TRBD1 for D (6 bases). Deletions cut 6 bases from V and 0 bases from J, with 12 bases between. The CDR3 loop spans 15 amino acids. The germline gives CDR1 MNHEY, CDR2 SMNVEV (reference sequence). CDR3: CASRVDRFSNQPQHF. CDR3 nucleotides: TGTGCCAGCAGAGTAGACAGGTTTAGCAATCAGCCCCAGCATTTT.

J is TRBJ2-5 and V is TRBV19, with 7 positions matching TRBD1. CDR3 size: 14 residues. After removal of 5 bases from V and 5 bases from J, the junction contained 8 bases not matched to a gene. Germline CDR1 reads LNHDA; CDR2 reads SQIVND (reference sequence). The CDR3 spells CASSPGQPRETQYF. Here the CDR3 DNA reads TGTGCCAGTAGTCCGGGACAGCCAAGGGAGACCCAGTACTTC.

The gene calls are TRBV2 and TRBJ2-1, with TRBD1 matching 8 bases. V shed 6 bases, J shed 6 bases, and the junction held 10 bases outside the gene matches. The CDR3 has 15 residues. Looked up from germline, CDR1 is SNHLY and CDR2 is FYNNEI. The CDR3 nucleotides are TGTGCCAGCAGATCGACAGGGGCGCTGGTCAATGAGCAGTTCTTC. As protein: CASRSTGALVNEQFF. Filled out from reference TRBV2 and TRBJ2-1, the complete variable domain reads EPEVTQTPSHQVTQMGQEVILRCVPISNHLYFYWYRQILGQKVEFLVSFYNNEISEKSEIFDDQFSVERPDGSNFTLKIRSTKLEDSAMYFCASRSTGALVNEQFFGPGTRLTVL.

The CDR3 here is CASSPPIGGSYEQYF. The CDR3 DNA is TGTGCCAGCTCACCACCGATCGGGGGTTCCTACGAGCAGTACTTC. This chain uses TRBV18 with TRBJ2-7, with D possibly being TRBD2 (6 bases). Between the trimmed V and J ends, which lost 0 bases and 1 base, there was a span of 10 bases. The CDR3 contains 15 residues. CDR1 is KGHSH and CDR2 is LQKENI in the germline V gene.

The chain combines TRBV18 with TRBJ1-2, with D possibly matching TRBD1 (6 bases). Trimming pared 8 bases from V and 4 bases from J, leaving 20 bases between. The CDR3 spans 15 residues. Germline V gene sequence: CDR1 KGHSH, CDR2 LQKENI. CDR3 DNA sequence: TGTGCCAGCAAGTCAGGGGCGCAAGATCCCTATGGCTACACCTTC. Protein: CASKSGAQDPYGYTF.

This rearrangement joins TRBV19 to TRBJ1-2; 10 positions match TRBD1. Losses at the gene ends were 1 base for V and 6 bases for J; bases not matched to a gene: 5. Germline CDR1 LNHDA, CDR2 SQIVND (reference sequence). CDR3 length: 15 residues. The CDR3 sequence is CASSIARGTGDGYTF. The CDR3 DNA reads TGTGCCAGTAGTATAGCCAGGGGGACAGGGGATGGCTACACCTTC.

The gene calls are TRBV27 and TRBJ2-1; 10 positions match TRBD1. The CDR3 has 14 residues. Losses at the gene ends were 6 bases for V and 4 bases for J; bases not matched to a gene: 3. The germline CDR1 and CDR2 sequences are MNHEY and SMNVEV (reference sequence). CDR3 coding DNA: TGTGCCAGCAGGGGACAGGGGCCTTACAATGAGCAGTTCTTC. Translating it yields CASRGQGPYNEQFF.

The V and J genes are TRBV28 and TRBJ2-1; TRBD2 aligns across 7 bases. V lost 3 bases to trimming and J lost 16 bases; unmatched junction nucleotides: 15. Germline V CDR1 and CDR2: MDHEN, SYDVKM. This CDR3 contains 14 residues. This CDR3 is CASSFPLAPKPSFF. The CDR3 DNA reads as TGTGCCAGCAGTTTCCCACTAGCGCCCAAACCAAGTTTCTTC.

The V gene is TRBV19, the J gene TRBJ2-7, with 7 positions matching TRBD1. Germline assignment: CDR1 LNHDA and CDR2 SQIVND (reference sequence). This CDR3 has 14 amino acids. The V and J ends lost 7 bases and 7 bases, in that order; junction bases with no gene match: 13. CDR3 nucleotides: TGTGCCAGTACCCACACGGACAGGTCGGGTGAGCAGTACTTC. Amino acids: CASTHTDRSGEQYF.

In this sample, this clone turned up once. In DNA, the CDR3 is TGTGCCACCAGTGATTTGACATCAAGCTATGGCTACACCTTC. Its translation is CATSDLTSSYGYTF. The V and J genes are TRBV24-1 and TRBJ1-2; no clear D. This CDR3 has 14 residues. Germline CDR1 reads KGHDR; CDR2 reads SFDVKD. Trimming cost V 0 bases and J 4 bases, with 8 bases left between them.

V is TRBV16 and J is TRBJ1-1; 8 bases fit TRBD1. This CDR3 has 15 residues. The junction had 2 bases not matched to a gene; V was cut back by 1 base and J by 1 base. CDR1 is KGHSY and CDR2 is FQNENV in the germline V gene. The CDR3 DNA reads TGTGCCAGCAGCCAATTAGGACAGGGGAACACTGAAGCTTTCTTT. Protein sequence: CASSQLGQGNTEAFF.

The chain carries TRBV18 and TRBJ1-1; 8 bases fit TRBD1. There are 17 residues in the CDR3. Germline lookup yields CDR1 KGHSH and CDR2 LQKENI. J was trimmed by 3 bases and V by 3 bases; bases with no gene match: 12. Written as DNA, the CDR3 is TGTGCCAGCTCACCCCGGACAGGGTCTAACACCTACACTGAAGCTTTCTTT. This translates into CASSPRTGSNTYTEAFF.